This note documents a single T cell receptor (beta chain) sequence. Using immunoSEQ multiplex PCR, the repertoire was profiled, and TCRdb retains in-frame clones only, with some absent. Of around 210,000 clones listed, about 94% are singletons. This sample is drawn from a study of T cell responses to AZD1222 COVID-19 vaccine. V lost 5 bases, J lost 0 bases, and 11 bases lay in between. This CDR3 spans 14 amino acids. CDR1 and CDR2 from the germline V gene are MDHEN and SYDVKM. The V gene is TRBV28, the J gene TRBJ2-7; D not resolved. The sequence was obtained from an adult who received the MenACWY meningococcal vaccine as a control. The material sequenced was peripheral blood, taken 28 days after the second dose of the MenACWY control vaccine. The CDR3 sequence: CASSPGRSSYEQYF. Written as DNA, the CDR3 is TGTGCCAGCAGTCCGGGCCGATCCTCCTACGAGCAGTACTTC.